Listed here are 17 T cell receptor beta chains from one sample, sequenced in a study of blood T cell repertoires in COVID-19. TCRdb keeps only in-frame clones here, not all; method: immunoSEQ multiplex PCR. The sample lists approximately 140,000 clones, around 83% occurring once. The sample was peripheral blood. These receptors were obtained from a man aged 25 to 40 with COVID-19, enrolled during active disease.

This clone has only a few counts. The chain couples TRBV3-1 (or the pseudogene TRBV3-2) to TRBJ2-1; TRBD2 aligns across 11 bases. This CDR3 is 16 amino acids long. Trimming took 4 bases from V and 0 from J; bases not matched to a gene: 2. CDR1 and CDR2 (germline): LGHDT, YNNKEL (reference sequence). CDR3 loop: CASSPTSGGSYNEQFF. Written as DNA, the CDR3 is TGTGCCAGCAGCCCTACTAGCGGGGGCTCCTACAATGAGCAGTTCTTC.

This CDR3 reads CASSTGQGNDEQYF. DNA of the CDR3: TGTGCCAGCAGCACCGGACAGGGGAATGACGAGCAGTACTTC. The genes are TRBV7-9 and TRBJ2-7, with 9 bases fitting TRBD1. Unmatched junction bases numbered 7, after V lost 5 bases and J lost 5 bases. The CDR3 totals 14 residues. Germline V gene lookup returns CDR1 SEHNR and CDR2 FQNEAQ (reference sequence).

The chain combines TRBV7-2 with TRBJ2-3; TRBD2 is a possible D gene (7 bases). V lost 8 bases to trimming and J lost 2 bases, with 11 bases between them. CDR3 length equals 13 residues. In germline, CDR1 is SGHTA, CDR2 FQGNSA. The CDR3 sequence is CASAAGATDTQYF. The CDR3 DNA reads TGTGCCAGCGCGGCGGGGGCCACAGATACGCAGTATTTT.

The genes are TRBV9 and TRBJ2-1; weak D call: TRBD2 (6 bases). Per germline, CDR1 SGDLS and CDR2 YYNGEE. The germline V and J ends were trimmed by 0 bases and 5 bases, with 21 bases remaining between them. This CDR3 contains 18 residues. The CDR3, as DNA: TGTGCCAGCAGCGTAGCCGTAGGTGGGGCTAGCGCAGACAATGAGCAGTTCTTC. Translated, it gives CASSVAVGGASADNEQFF.

The CDR3 DNA sequence: TGTGCCAGCAGCCGGGTGACTAATGAAAAACTGTTTTTT. Its protein product is CASSRVTNEKLFF. J is TRBJ1-4 and V is TRBV6-5; D uncertain. The CDR3 runs 13 residues. The V end was cut by 6 bases, the J end by 2 bases, with 7 bases between. The germline V gene encodes CDR1 MNHEY and CDR2 SVGAGI.

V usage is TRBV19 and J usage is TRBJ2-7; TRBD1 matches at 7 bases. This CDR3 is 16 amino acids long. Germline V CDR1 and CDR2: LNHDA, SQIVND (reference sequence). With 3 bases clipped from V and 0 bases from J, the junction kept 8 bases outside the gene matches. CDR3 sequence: CASSMVGTVSSYEQYF. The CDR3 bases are TGTGCCAGTAGTATGGTAGGGACAGTGAGCTCCTACGAGCAGTACTTC. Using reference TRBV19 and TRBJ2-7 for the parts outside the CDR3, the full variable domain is DGGITQSPKYLFRKEGQNVTLSCEQNLNHDAMYWYRQDPGQGLRLIYYSQIVNDFQKGDIAEGYSVSREKKESFPLTVTSAQKNPTAFYLCASSMVGTVSSYEQYFGPGTRLTVT.

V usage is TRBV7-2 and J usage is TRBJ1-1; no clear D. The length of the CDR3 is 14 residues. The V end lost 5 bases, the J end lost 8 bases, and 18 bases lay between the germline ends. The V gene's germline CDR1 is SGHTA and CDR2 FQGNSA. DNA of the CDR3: TGTGCCAGCAGCCCACCGTATCGACAAGAAGAAGCTTTCTTT. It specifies CASSPPYRQEEAFF.

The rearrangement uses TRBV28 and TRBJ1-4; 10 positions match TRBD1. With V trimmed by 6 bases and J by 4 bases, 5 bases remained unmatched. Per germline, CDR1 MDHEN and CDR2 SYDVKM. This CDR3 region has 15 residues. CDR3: CASRWTGGDNEKLFF. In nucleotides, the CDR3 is TGTGCCAGCAGATGGACAGGGGGAGATAATGAAAAACTGTTTTTT.

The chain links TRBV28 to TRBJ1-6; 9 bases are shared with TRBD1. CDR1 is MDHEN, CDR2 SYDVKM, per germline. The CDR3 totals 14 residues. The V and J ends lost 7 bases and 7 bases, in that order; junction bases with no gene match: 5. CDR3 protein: CASTRGTGNSPLHF. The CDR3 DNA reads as TGTGCCAGCACCCGGGGGACAGGGAATTCACCCCTCCACTTT.

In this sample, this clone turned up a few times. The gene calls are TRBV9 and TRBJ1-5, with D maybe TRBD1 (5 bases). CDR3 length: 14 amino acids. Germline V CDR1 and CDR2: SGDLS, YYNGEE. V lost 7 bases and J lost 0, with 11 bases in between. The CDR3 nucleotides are TGTGCCAGCGGAACAGGTTATAGCAATCAGCCCCAGCATTTT. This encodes CASGTGYSNQPQHF.

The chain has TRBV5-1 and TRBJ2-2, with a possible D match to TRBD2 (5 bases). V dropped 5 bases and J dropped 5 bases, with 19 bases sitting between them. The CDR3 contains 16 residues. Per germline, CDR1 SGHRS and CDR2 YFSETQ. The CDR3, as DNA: TGCGCCAGCAGGAGGGAAGGGCAGACGGGGACCGGGGAGCTGTTTTTT. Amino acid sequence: CASRREGQTGTGELFF.

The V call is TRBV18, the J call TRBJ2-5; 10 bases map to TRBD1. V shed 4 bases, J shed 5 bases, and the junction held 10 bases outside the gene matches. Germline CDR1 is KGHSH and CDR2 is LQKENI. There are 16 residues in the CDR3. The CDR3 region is CASSRWTGGSGETQYF. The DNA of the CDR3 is TGTGCCAGCTCACGATGGACAGGGGGTTCGGGGGAGACCCAGTACTTC.

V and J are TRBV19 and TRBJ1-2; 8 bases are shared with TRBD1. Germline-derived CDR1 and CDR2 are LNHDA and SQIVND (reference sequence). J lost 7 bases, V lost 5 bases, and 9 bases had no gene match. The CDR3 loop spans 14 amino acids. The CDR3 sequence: CASSRQGASGGYTF. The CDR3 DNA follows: TGTGCCAGTAGTCGGCAGGGGGCCTCCGGTGGCTACACCTTC.

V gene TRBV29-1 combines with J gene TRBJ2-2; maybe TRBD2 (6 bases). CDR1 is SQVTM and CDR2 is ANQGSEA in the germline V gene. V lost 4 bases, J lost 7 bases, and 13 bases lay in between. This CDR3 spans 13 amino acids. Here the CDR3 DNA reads TGCAGCGTTGTAAGGAGGGCCGGCGGGGAGCTGTTTTTT. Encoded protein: CSVVRRAGGELFF.

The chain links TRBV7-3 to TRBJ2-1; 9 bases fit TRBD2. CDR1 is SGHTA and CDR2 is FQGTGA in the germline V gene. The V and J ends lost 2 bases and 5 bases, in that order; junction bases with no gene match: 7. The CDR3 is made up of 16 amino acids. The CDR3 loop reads CASSLQSGRPDNEQFF. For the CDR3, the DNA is TGTGCCAGCAGCTTACAGAGCGGGAGGCCCGACAATGAGCAGTTCTTC.

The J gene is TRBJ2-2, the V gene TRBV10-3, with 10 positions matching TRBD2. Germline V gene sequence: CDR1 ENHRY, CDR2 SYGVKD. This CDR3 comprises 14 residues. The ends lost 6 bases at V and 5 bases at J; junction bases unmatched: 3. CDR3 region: CAIREREGTGELFF. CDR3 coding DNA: TGTGCCATCAGGGAGCGGGAGGGAACCGGGGAGCTGTTTTTT.

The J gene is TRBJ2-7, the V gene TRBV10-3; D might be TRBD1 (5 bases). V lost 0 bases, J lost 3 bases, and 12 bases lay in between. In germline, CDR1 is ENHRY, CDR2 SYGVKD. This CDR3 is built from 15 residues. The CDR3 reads CAISESVVGLYEQYF. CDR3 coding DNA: TGTGCCATCAGTGAGTCGGTGGTGGGGCTCTACGAGCAGTACTTC.